This entry lists 23 T cell receptor beta chains sequenced from one sample in a study of T-cell memory formation after mild COVID-19. TCRdb used MiXCR to reprocess the 5' RACE reads, holding one entry per CDR3 protein. The table records more than 35,000 distinct CDR3 sequences, over 5% of them present only once. Sequenced material: PBMCs or a T cell subset sorted from them (not recorded which). All receptors come from an adult who had mild COVID-19 (a few samples of this study predate the infection). Cell type and time point are not known.

This clonotype was recorded at least ten times. The chain couples TRBV14 to TRBJ2-3, with no clear D. Between the trimmed V and J ends, which lost 1 base and 9 bases, there was a span of 8 bases. This CDR3 region has 12 residues. Germline loops: CDR1 SGHDN, CDR2 FVKESK. CDR3 sequence (DNA): TGTGCCAGCAGCCAAGTAGGTGGAACGCAGTATTTT. Amino acid sequence: CASSQVGGTQYF. Combining the CDR3 with reference TRBV14 and TRBJ2-3 gives the whole variable domain EAGVTQFPSHSVIEKGQTVTLRCDPISGHDNLYWYRRVMGKEIKFLLHFVKESKQDESGMPNNRFLAERTGGTYSTLKVQPAELEDSGVYFCASSQVGGTQYFGPGTRLTVL.

This clonotype has at least ten counts. The gene calls are TRBV4-3 and TRBJ2-1, with 11 bases that match TRBD2. CDR3 size: 19 residues. V lost 4 bases and J lost 2; bases outside the gene matches: 13. The V gene's germline CDR1 is LGHNA and CDR2 YSLEER. The DNA of the CDR3 is TGCGCCAGCAGCCGCCAGCCCCCCCCGACTAGCGGGACCTACAATGAGCAGTTCTTC. Translating gives CASSRQPPPTSGTYNEQFF.

This clonotype was recorded many times. CDR3 sequence (DNA): TGTGCCAGCAGCCGCCCCTCGAGGGGGACCCAGTACTTC. Encoded protein: CASSRPSRGTQYF. This chain joins TRBV3-1 and TRBJ2-5; D possibly matches TRBD1 or TRBD2 (5 bases each). The CDR3 length is 13 residues. The V and J ends lost 4 bases and 7 bases respectively, with 13 bases between them. In germline, CDR1 is LGHDT, CDR2 YNNKEL (reference sequence).

This clonotype came up a few times. The rearrangement uses TRBV24-1 and TRBJ2-1, with D perhaps assigned TRBD1 or TRBD2 (5 bases each). Per germline, CDR1 KGHDR and CDR2 SFDVKD. V was pared by 2 bases and J by 11 bases, with 9 bases between. The CDR3 is made up of 12 amino acids. The CDR3 coding sequence is TGTGCCACCAGTGATTGGGACGCCAAGCAGTTCTTC. It specifies CATSDWDAKQFF.

The chain couples TRBV6-1 to TRBJ1-4, with D unclear. This CDR3 comprises 15 residues. Trimming shortened V by 1 base and J by 11 bases, and 17 bases separated the two germline ends. Germline lookup yields CDR1 MNHNS and CDR2 SASEGT. The CDR3 loop is CASSEDGRSTTKLFF. The CDR3 DNA follows: TGTGCCAGCAGTGAAGACGGCAGATCCACCACTAAACTGTTTTTT.

The chain links TRBV6-5 to TRBJ2-5; D may match TRBD1 or TRBD2 (5 bases each). Per the germline V gene, CDR1 is MNHEY and CDR2 is SVGAGI. This CDR3 spans 14 amino acids. Trimming cost V 3 bases and J 2 bases, with 10 bases left between them. In nucleotides, the CDR3 is TGTGCCAGCAGTTATGGGGGAATACAAGAGACCCAGTACTTC. Its translation: CASSYGGIQETQYF.

This clonotype has at least ten counts. The J gene is TRBJ2-2, the V gene TRBV20-1; 7 positions agree with TRBD2. Germline V gene lookup returns CDR1 DFQATT and CDR2 SNEGSKA (reference sequence). This CDR3 contains 17 residues. The junction had 7 bases not matched to a gene; V was cut back by 0 bases and J by 0 bases. CDR3 DNA: TGCAGTGCTAGAGATCTGGGGGGGACCTCGAACACCGGGGAGCTGTTTTTT. Translating it yields CSARDLGGTSNTGELFF.

The chain joins TRBV5-1 to TRBJ2-3; 10 bases line up with TRBD2. CDR1 and CDR2 (germline): SGHRS, YFSETQ. This CDR3 has 16 amino acids. V shed 2 bases, J shed 4 bases, and the junction held 7 bases outside the gene matches. The CDR3 sequence is CASSLPSGRSADTQYF. The CDR3 DNA follows: TGCGCCAGCAGCTTACCTAGCGGGAGATCTGCAGATACGCAGTATTTT.

This clonotype has a count of ten or more. The chain combines TRBV12-3 or TRBV12-4 with TRBJ2-5; D remains unclear. V gave up 3 bases and J gave up 5 bases, with 10 bases separating them. CDR3 length equals 13 residues. As DNA, the CDR3 is TGTGCCAGCAGTTTTGGGGTGGGGGAGACCCAGTACTTC. Translated, it gives CASSFGVGETQYF.

This clonotype came up a few times. In DNA, the CDR3 is TGTGCCAGCAGCTCACTACACCCTCGCACCGGGGAGCTGTTTTTT. It yields the protein CASSSLHPRTGELFF. The V gene is TRBV7-9, the J gene TRBJ2-2, with D hard to call. Germline V gene lookup returns CDR1 SEHNR and CDR2 FQNEAQ (reference sequence). This CDR3 region has 15 residues. Trimming removed 4 bases from V and 4 bases from J, with 13 bases in between.

This clonotype has at least ten counts. J is TRBJ1-2 and V is TRBV10-3, with D possibly matching TRBD1 (6 bases). V lost 10 bases and J 4 bases, leaving 16 bases between the germline ends. From germline, CDR1 is ENHRY and CDR2 SYGVKD. There are 13 residues in the CDR3. The CDR3, as DNA: TGTGCCACGAGATGGACAGAAACCTATGGCTACACCTTC. The encoded protein is CATRWTETYGYTF.

This clonotype was counted at least ten times. The genes are TRBV30 and TRBJ1-3; D is ambiguous. This CDR3 has 14 residues. CDR1 GTSNPN and CDR2 SVGIG come from the germline V gene (reference sequence). Trimming removed 6 bases from V and 0 bases from J, with 12 bases in between. The CDR3 reads CACRAGNSGNTIYF. CDR3 sequence (DNA): TGTGCCTGTCGGGCAGGCAACTCTGGAAACACCATATATTTT.

In its sample, this clonotype was seen a few times. This chain connects TRBV6-2 or TRBV6-3 to TRBJ1-5; 9 nucleotides align to TRBD1. The CDR3 runs to 15 residues. Germline values: CDR1 MNHEY, CDR2 SVGEGT. V lost 6 bases and J lost 0; bases outside the gene matches: 3. The CDR3 DNA sequence: TGTGCCAGCAGGAGGACAGGGGATAGCAATCAGCCCCAGCATTTT. Translation: CASRRTGDSNQPQHF.

The table lists this clonotype with many counts. The rearrangement joins TRBV9 to TRBJ2-1; TRBD2 might be the D (5 bases). CDR3 length: 15 residues. The germline V gene encodes CDR1 SGDLS and CDR2 YYNGEE. V lost 0 bases to trimming and J lost 4 bases, with 11 bases between them. DNA of the CDR3: TGTGCCAGCAGCGTAGGCCCGGGAATTTACAATGAGCAGTTCTTC. Translation: CASSVGPGIYNEQFF.

The V and J genes are TRBV6-5 and TRBJ1-1; D gene ambiguous. V lost 2 bases to trimming and J lost 1 base, with 5 bases between them. The CDR3 runs to 13 residues. Per the germline V gene, CDR1 is MNHEY and CDR2 is SVGAGI. The CDR3 loop reads CASSYRPNTEAFF. CDR3 nucleotide sequence: TGTGCCAGCAGTTACCGGCCGAACACTGAAGCTTTCTTT.

This clonotype was detected only a few times. The chain links TRBV16 to TRBJ1-6; D not certain. The V gene lost 0 bases and the J gene lost 7 bases, with 7 bases spanning the gap. The germline V gene encodes CDR1 KGHSY and CDR2 FQNENV. This CDR3 comprises 14 residues. CDR3 sequence reads: CASSQSGRNSPLHF. CDR3 sequence (DNA): TGTGCCAGCAGCCAATCGGGCAGGAATTCACCCCTCCACTTT.

In its sample, this clonotype was seen many times. The chain is built from TRBV10-2 and TRBJ2-7; possibly TRBD2 for D (6 bases). Germline V gene sequence: CDR1 WSHSY, CDR2 SAAADI. V was trimmed by 4 bases and J by 0 bases, leaving 13 bases between them. The CDR3 has 15 residues. The CDR3 protein is CASSVGTRGSYEQYF. The CDR3 DNA reads as TGCGCCAGCAGTGTCGGGACTCGGGGCTCCTACGAGCAGTACTTC.

This clonotype occurred many times. The chain employs TRBV7-7 and TRBJ2-7; D might be TRBD1 (6 bases). V was shortened by 5 bases and J by 3 bases, with 14 bases between the two germline ends. CDR1 is SSHAT and CDR2 is FNYEAQ in the germline V gene (reference sequence). CDR3 size: 14 residues. CDR3 DNA: TGTGCCAGCAGCGCCCGGACAGATGGCTACGAGCAGTACTTC. Residues: CASSARTDGYEQYF.

This clonotype has a count of ten or more. CDR3 amino acids: CASSRGQQAYYEQYF. Here the CDR3 DNA reads TGTGCCAGCAGCAGGGGACAGCAAGCGTACTACGAGCAGTACTTC. This sequence joins TRBV5-5 and TRBJ2-7; 7 bases map to TRBD1. The CDR3 extends over 15 amino acids. With 4 bases clipped from V and 3 bases from J, the junction kept 10 bases outside the gene matches. Germline CDR1 SGHKS, CDR2 YYEKEE (reference sequence).

The rearrangement uses TRBV20-1 and TRBJ1-1; tentatively, D is TRBD1 (5 bases). The CDR3 extends over 12 amino acids. CDR1 and CDR2 (germline): DFQATT, SNEGSKA (reference sequence). The chain's CDR3 is CRAVGGNTEAFF. CDR3 sequence (DNA): TGCAGGGCGGTGGGGGGGAACACTGAAGCTTTCTTT.

This clonotype was picked up many times. The chain couples TRBV11-2 to TRBJ2-3, with TRBD2 matching 13 bases. Germline CDR1 is SGHAT and CDR2 is FQNNGV. J gave up 7 bases and V 5 bases, and 9 bases lay outside the gene matches. CDR3 length: 16 residues. CDR3 in amino acids: CASSAPGTSGAYTQYF. CDR3 DNA sequence: TGTGCCAGCAGCGCACCGGGGACTAGCGGGGCTTATACGCAGTATTTT.

This clonotype occurred many times. The CDR3 DNA reads as TGCGCCAGCTCGGGAGGACAGGGTGGGACTGAAGCTTTCTTT. The encoded protein is CASSGGQGGTEAFF. This sequence joins TRBV5-1 and TRBJ1-1; TRBD1 agrees at 8 bases. Trimming removed 7 bases from V and 5 bases from J; junction bases left unmatched: 10. The length of the CDR3 is 14 residues. The germline gives CDR1 SGHRS, CDR2 YFSETQ.

This clonotype showed up just a few times. This sequence joins TRBV20-1 and TRBJ1-5; TRBD1 matches 8 bases. This CDR3 spans 14 amino acids. Trimming took 5 bases from V and 5 from J; bases not matched to a gene: 8. Per germline, CDR1 DFQATT and CDR2 SNEGSKA (reference sequence). The CDR3 DNA is TGCAGTGCTGGACAGGGCTTCCCCGATCAGCCCCAGCATTTT. Its translation is CSAGQGFPDQPQHF.